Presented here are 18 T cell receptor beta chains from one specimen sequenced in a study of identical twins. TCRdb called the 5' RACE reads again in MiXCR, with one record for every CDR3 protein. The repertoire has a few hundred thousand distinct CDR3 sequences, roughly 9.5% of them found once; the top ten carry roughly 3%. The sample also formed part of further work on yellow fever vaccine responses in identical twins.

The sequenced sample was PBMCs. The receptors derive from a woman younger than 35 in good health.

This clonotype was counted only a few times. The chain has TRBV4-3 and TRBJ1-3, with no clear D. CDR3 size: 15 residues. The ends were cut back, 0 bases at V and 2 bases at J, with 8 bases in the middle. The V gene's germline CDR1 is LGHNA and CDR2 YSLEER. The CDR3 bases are TGCGCCAGCAGCCAAGATGGAGCTCCTGGAAACACCATATATTTT. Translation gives CASSQDGAPGNTIYF.

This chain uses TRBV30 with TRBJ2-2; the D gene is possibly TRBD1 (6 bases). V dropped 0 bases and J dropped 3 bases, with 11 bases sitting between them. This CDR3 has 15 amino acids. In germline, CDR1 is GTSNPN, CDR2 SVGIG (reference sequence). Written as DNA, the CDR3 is TGTGCCTGGAGTGTTAAGGGGGTGCACACCGGGGAGCTGTTTTTT. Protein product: CAWSVKGVHTGELFF.

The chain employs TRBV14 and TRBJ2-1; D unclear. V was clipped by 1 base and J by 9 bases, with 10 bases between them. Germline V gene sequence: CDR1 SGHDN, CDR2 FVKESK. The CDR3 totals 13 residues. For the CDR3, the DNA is TGTGCCAGCAGCCAAGGCCCCTCGGGTGAGCAGTTCTTC. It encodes CASSQGPSGEQFF.

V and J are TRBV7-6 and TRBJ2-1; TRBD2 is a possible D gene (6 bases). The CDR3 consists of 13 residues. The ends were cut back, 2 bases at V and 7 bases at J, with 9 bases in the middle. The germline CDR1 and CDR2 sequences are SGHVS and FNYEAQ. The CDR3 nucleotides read TGTGCCAGCAGCTTAATGGAGGGGAATGAGCAGTTCTTC. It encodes CASSLMEGNEQFF.

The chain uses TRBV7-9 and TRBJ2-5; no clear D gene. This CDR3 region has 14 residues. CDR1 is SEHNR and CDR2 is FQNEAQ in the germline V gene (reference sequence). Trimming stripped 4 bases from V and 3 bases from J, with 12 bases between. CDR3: CASSSGFLEETQYF. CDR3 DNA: TGTGCCAGCAGCTCCGGTTTCCTGGAAGAGACCCAGTACTTC.

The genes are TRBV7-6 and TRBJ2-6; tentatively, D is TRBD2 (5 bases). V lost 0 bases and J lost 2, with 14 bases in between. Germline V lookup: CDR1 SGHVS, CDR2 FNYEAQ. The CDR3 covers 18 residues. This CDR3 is CASSLALGDTAGANVLTF. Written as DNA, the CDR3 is TGTGCCAGCAGCTTAGCACTGGGAGATACTGCTGGGGCCAACGTCCTGACTTTC.

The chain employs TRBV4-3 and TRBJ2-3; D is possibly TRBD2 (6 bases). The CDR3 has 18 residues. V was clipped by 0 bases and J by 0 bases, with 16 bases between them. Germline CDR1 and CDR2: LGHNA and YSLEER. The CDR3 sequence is CASSQEELARLSTDTQYF. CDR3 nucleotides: TGCGCCAGCAGCCAAGAGGAGCTAGCGCGACTTAGCACAGATACGCAGTATTTT.

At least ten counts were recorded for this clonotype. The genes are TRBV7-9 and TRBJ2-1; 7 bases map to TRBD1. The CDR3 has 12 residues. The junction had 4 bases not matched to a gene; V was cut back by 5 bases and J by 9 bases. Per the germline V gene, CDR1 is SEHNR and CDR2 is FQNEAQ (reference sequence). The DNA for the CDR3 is TGTGCCAGCAGCCCGACAGGGTTTGAGCAGTTCTTC. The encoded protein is CASSPTGFEQFF. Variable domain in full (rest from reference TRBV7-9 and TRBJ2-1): DTGVSQNPRHKITKRGQNVTFRCDPISEHNRLYWYRQTLGQGPEFLTYFQNEAQLEKSRLLSDRFSAERPKGSFSTLEIQRTEQGDSAMYLCASSPTGFEQFFGPGTRLTVL.

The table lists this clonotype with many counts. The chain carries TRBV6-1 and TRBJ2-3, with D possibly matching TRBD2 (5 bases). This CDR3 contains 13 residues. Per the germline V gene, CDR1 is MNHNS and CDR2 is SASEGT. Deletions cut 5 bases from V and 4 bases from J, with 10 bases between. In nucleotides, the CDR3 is TGTGCCAGCAGTAGACTAAGGCCAGATACGCAGTATTTT. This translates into CASSRLRPDTQYF.

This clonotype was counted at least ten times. CDR3 in DNA: TGCAGTGCTAGAGATCTACGTGAGAGCTCCTACGAGCAGTACTTC. Amino acid sequence: CSARDLRESSYEQYF. The V and J genes are TRBV20-1 and TRBJ2-7; no firm D call. CDR1 DFQATT and CDR2 SNEGSKA come from the germline V gene (reference sequence). V lost 0 bases, J lost 0 bases, and 12 bases lay in between. The CDR3 is 15 residues long.

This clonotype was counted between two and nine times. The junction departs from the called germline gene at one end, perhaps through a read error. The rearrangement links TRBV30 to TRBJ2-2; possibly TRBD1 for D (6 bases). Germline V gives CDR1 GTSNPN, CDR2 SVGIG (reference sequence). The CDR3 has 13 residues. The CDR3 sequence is CAWSVRGNGELLF. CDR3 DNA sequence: TGTGCCTGGAGTGTCAGGGGCAACGGGGAGCTGCTTTTT.

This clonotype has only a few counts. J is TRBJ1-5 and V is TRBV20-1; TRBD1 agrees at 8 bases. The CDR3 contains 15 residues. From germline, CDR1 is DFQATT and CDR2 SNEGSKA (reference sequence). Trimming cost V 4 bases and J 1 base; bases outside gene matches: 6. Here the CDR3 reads CSAKGRQGSNQPQHF. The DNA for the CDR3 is TGCAGTGCTAAAGGCCGACAGGGGAGCAATCAGCCCCAGCATTTT.

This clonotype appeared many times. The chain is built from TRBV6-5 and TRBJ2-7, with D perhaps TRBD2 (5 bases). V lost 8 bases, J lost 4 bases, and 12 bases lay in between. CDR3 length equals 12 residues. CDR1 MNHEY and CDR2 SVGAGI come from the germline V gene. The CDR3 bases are TGTGCCAGCCGAAGCACGGGATACGAGCAGTACTTC. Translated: CASRSTGYEQYF.

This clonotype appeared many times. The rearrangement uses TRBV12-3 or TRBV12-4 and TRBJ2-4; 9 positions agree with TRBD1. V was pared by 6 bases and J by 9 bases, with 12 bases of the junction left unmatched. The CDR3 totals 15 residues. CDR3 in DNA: TGTGCCAGCAGAACATCCTTAGACAGGGGGAGCATTCAGTACTTC. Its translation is CASRTSLDRGSIQYF.

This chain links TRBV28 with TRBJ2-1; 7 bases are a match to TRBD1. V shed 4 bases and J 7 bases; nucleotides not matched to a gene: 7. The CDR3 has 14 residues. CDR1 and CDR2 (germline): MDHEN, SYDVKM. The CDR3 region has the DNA TGTGCCAGCAGTTCACAGACAGGGTGGAATGAGCAGTTCTTC. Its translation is CASSSQTGWNEQFF.

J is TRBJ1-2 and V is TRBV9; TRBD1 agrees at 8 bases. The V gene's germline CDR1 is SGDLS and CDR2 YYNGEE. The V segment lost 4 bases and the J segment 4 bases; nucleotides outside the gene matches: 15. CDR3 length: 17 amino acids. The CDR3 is CASSPQTGATLLYGYTF. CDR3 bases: TGTGCCAGCAGCCCTCAGACAGGGGCAACCCTACTCTATGGCTACACCTTC.

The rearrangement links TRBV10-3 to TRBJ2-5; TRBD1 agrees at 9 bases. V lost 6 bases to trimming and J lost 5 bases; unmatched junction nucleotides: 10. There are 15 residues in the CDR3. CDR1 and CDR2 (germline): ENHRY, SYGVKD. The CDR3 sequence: CAISQDRGRLETQYF. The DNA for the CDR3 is TGTGCCATCAGCCAGGACAGGGGTAGACTTGAGACCCAGTACTTC.

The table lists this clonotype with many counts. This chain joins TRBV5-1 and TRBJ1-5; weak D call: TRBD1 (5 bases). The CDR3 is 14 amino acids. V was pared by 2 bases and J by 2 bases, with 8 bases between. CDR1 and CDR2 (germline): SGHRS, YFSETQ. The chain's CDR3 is CASSLSGGNQPQHF. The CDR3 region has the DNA TGCGCCAGCAGCTTATCGGGGGGCAATCAGCCCCAGCATTTT.